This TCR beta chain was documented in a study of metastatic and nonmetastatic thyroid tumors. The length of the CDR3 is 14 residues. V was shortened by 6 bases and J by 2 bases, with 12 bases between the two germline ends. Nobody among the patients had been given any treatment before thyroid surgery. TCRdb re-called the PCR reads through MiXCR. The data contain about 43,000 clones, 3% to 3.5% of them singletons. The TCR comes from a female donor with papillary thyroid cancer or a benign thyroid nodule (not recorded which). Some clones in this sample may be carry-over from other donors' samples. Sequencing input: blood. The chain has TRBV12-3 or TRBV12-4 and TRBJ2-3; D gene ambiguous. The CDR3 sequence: CASSPLTYTDTQYF. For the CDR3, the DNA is TGTGCCAGCAGCCCCCTTACCTACACAGATACGCAGTATTTT.